What follows is one T cell receptor beta chain and its context. Its antigen is currently unknown. Germline values: CDR1 LGHNA, CDR2 YNFKEQ. The CDR3 covers 16 residues. V lost 4 bases to trimming and J lost 2 bases, with 16 bases between them. The sample belongs to a study of T cell responses to AZD1222 COVID-19 vaccine. Study summary: Investigators merged groups given second doses at roughly 4 or roughly 12 weeks.

Study conclusions and caveats: Spike-specific TCR breadth and depth both grew after two AZD1222 doses. White British donors predominated, females outnumbered males, and clonal diversity was possibly underestimated.

Produced via immunoSEQ multiplex PCR; TCRdb's table is partial and in-frame only. The sample lists 85,000 to 90,000 clones; more than 75% were seen once. The receptor was isolated from an adult in good health. The sample was peripheral blood, taken on day 0 of AZD1222 vaccination. The chain has TRBV4-2 and TRBJ2-3, with a possible D match to TRBD2 (5 bases). The CDR3 protein is CASSPRQEALTDTQYF. The DNA for the CDR3 is TGTGCCAGCAGCCCGCGTCAGGAGGCCCTCACAGATACGCAGTATTTT.